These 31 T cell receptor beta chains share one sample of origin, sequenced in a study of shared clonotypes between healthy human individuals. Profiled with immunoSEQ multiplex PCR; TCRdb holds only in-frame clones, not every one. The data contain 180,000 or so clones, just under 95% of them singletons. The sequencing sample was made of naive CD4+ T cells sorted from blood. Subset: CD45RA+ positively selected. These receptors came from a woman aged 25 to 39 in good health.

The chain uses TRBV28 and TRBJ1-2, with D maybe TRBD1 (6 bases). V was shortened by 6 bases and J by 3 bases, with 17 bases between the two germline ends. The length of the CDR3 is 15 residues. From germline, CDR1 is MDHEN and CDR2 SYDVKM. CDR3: CASSEEGGKYYGYTF. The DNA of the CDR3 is TGTGCCAGCAGCGAGGAGGGGGGGAAATACTATGGCTACACCTTC.

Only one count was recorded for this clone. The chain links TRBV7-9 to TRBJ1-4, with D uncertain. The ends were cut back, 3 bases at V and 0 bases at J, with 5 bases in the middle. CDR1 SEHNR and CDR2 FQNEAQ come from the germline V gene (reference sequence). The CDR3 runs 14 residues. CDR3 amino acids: CASSLGATNEKLFF. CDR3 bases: TGTGCCAGCAGCTTGGGCGCAACTAATGAAAAACTGTTTTTT.

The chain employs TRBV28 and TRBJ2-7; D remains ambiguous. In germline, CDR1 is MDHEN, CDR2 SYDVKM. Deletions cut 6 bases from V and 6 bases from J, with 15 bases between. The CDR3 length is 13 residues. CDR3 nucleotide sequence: TGTGCCAGCAGGACGGCGCCGACGGGCGAGCAGTACTTC. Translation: CASRTAPTGEQYF.

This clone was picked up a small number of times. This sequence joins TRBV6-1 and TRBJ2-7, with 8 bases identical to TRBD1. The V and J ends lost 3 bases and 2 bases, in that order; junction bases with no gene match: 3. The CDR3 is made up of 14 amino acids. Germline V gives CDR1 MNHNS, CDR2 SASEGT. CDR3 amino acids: CASSDVQGAYEQYF. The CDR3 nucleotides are TGTGCCAGCAGTGACGTACAGGGGGCCTACGAGCAGTACTTC.

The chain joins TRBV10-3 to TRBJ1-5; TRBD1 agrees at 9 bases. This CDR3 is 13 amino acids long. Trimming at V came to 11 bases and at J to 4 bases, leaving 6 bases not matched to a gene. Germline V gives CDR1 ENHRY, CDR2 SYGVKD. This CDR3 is CAARDRENQPQHF. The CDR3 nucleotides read TGTGCCGCCAGGGACAGGGAAAATCAGCCCCAGCATTTT.

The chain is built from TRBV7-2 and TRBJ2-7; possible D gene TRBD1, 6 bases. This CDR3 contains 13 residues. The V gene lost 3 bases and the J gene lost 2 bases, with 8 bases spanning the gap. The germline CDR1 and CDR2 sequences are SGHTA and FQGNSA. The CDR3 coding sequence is TGTGCCAGCAGCTTCGACAGGACCTACGAGCAGTACTTC. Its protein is CASSFDRTYEQYF. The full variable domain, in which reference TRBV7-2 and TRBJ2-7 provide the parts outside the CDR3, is GAGVSQSPSNKVTEKGKDVELRCDPISGHTALYWYRQSLGQGLEFLIYFQGNSAPDKSGLPSDRFSAERTGGSVSTLTIQRTQQEDSAVYLCASSFDRTYEQYFGPGTRLTVT.

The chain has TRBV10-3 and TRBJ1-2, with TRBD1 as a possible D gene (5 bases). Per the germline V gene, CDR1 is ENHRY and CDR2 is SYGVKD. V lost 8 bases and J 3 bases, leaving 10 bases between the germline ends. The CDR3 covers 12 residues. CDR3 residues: CAIETGDYGYTF. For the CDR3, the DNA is TGTGCCATCGAGACGGGGGACTATGGCTACACCTTC.

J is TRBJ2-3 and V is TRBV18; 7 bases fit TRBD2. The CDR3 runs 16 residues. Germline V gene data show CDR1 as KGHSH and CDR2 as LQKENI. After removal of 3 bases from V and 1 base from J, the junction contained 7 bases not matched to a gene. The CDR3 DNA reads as TGTGCCAGCTCACCTGTTCCGGGAGGAGGCACAGATACGCAGTATTTT. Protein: CASSPVPGGGTDTQYF.

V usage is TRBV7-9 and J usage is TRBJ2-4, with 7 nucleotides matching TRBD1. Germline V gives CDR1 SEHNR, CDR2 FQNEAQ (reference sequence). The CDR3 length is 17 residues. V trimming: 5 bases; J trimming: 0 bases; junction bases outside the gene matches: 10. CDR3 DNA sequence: TGTGCCAGCAGCGAAAGAGGGGGCTTGCGAGCCAAAAACATTCAGTACTTC. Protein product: CASSERGGLRAKNIQYF.

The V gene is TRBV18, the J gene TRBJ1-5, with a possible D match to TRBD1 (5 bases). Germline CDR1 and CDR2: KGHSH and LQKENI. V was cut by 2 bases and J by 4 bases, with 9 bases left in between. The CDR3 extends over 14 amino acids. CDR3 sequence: CASSPSGSNQPQHF. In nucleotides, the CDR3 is TGTGCCAGCTCACCATCAGGGTCGAATCAGCCCCAGCATTTT.

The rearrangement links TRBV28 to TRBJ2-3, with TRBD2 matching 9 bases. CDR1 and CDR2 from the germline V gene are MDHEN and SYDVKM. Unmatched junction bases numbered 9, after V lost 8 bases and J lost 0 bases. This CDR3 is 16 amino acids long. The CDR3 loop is CASPRAGGDSTDTQYF. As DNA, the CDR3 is TGTGCCAGCCCGCGGGCGGGAGGGGATAGCACAGATACGCAGTATTTT.

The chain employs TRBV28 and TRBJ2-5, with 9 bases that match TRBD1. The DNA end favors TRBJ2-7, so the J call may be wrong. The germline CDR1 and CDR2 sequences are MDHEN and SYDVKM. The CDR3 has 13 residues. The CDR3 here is CASSGGTGFEQYF. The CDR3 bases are TGTGCCAGCAGTGGAGGGACAGGGTTCGAGCAGTACTTC.

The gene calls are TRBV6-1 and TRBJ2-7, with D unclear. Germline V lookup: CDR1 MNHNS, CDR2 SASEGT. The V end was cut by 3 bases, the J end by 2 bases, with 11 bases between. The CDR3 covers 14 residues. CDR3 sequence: CASSDSGLPYEQYF. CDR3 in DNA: TGTGCCAGCAGTGATTCGGGCCTACCCTACGAGCAGTACTTC.

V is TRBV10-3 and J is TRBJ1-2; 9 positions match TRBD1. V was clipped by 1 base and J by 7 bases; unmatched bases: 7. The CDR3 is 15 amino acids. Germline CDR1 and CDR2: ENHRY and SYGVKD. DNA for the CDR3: TGTGCCATCAGTGAGTTACCGGGACAGGGCTCTGGCTACACCTTC. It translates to CAISELPGQGSGYTF.

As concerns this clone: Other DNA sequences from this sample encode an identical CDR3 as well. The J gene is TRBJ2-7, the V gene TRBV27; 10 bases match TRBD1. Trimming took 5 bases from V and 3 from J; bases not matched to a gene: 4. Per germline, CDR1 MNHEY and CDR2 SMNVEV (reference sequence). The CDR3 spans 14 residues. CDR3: CASSPRTGGYEQYF. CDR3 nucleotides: TGTGCCAGCAGTCCACGGACAGGGGGCTACGAGCAGTACTTC.

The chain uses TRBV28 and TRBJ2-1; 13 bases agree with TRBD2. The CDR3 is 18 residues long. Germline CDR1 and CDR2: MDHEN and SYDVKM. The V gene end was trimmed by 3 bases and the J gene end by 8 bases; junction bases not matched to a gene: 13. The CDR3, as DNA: TGTGCCAGCAGTTTGAACCTAGCCGGGACTAGCGGGGCCGATGAGCAGTTCTTC. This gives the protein CASSLNLAGTSGADEQFF.

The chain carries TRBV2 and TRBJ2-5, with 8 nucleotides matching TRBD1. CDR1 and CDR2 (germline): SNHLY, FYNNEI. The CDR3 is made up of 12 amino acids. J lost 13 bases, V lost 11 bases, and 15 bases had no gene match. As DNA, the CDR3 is TGTGCCTCCTCGGTGCAGGGCAGGGGGCTGTACTTC. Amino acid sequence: CASSVQGRGLYF.

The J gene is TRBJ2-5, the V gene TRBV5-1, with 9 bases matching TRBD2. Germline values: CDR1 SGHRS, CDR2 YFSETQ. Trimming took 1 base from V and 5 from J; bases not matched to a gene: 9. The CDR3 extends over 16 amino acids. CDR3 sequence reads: CASSLNSAGGAETQYF. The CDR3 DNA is TGCGCCAGCAGCTTGAATTCTGCGGGAGGGGCGGAGACCCAGTACTTC.

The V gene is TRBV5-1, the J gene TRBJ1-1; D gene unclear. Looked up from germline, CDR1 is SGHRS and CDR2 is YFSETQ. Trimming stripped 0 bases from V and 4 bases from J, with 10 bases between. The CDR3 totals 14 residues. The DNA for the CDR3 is TGCGCCAGCAGCTTGGATCATTCATCCACTGAAGCTTTCTTT. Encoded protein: CASSLDHSSTEAFF.

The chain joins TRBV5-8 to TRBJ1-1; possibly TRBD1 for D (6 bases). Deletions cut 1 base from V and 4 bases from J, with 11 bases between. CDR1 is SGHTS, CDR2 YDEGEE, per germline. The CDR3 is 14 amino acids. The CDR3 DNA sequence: TGTGCCAGCAGCTTGTCCAGGGGTATCACTGAAGCTTTCTTT. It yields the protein CASSLSRGITEAFF. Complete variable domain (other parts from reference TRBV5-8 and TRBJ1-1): EAGVTQSPTHLIKTRGQQATLRCSPISGHTSVYWYQQALGLGLQFLLWYDEGEERNRGNFPPRFSGRQFPNYSSELNVNALELEDSALYLCASSLSRGITEAFFGQGTRLTVV.

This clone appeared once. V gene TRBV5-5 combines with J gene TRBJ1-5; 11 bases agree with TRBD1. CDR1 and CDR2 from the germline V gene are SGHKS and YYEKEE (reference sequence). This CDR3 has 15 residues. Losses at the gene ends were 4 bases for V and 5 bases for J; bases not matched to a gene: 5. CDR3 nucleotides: TGTGCCAGCAGCGGCCGGGACAGGGGGGATCAGCCCCAGCATTTT. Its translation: CASSGRDRGDQPQHF.

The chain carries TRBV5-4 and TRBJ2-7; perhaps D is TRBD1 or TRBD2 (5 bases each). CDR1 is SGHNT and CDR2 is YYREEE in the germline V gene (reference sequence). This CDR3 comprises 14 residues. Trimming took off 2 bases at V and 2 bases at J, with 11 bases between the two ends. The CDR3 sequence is CASSFSGTPYEQYF. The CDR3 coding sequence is TGTGCCAGCAGCTTTTCCGGGACCCCCTACGAGCAGTACTTC.

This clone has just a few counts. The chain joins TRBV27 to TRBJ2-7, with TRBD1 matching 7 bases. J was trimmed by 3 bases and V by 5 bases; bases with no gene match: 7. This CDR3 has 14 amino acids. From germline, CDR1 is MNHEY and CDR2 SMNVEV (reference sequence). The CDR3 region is CASSLRQGGYEQYF. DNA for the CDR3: TGTGCCAGCAGTCTTCGACAGGGCGGCTACGAGCAGTACTTC.

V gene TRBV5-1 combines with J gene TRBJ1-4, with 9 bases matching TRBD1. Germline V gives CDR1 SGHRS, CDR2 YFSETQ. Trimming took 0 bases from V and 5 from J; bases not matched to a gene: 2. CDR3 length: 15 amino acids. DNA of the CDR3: TGCGCCAGCAGCTTGGAGGGACAGGGCAATGAAAAACTGTTTTTT. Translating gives CASSLEGQGNEKLFF.

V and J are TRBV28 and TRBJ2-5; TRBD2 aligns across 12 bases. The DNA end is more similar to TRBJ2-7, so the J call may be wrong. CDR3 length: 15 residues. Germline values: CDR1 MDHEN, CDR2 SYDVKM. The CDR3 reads CASTVLAGGPYEQYF. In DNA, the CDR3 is TGTGCCAGCACCGTCCTAGCGGGAGGGCCTTACGAGCAGTACTTC.

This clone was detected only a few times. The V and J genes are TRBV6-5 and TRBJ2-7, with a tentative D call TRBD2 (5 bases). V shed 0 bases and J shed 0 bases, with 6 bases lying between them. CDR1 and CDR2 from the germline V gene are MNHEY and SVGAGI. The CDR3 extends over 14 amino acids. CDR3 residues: CASSYSRDSYEQYF. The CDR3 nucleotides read TGTGCCAGCAGTTACTCGAGGGACTCCTACGAGCAGTACTTC.

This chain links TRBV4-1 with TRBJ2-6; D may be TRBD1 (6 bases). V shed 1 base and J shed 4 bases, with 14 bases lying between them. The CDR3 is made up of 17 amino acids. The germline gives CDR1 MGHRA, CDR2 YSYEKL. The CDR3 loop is CASSQVYGGSGANVLTF. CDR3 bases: TGCGCCAGCAGCCAAGTCTATGGGGGCTCCGGGGCCAACGTCCTGACTTTC.

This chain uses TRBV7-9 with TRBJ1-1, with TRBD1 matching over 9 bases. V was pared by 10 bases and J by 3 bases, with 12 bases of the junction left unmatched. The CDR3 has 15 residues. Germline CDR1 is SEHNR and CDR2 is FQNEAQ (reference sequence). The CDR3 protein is CATQGQGAQYTEAFF. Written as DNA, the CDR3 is TGTGCCACCCAGGGACAGGGTGCTCAATACACTGAAGCTTTCTTT.

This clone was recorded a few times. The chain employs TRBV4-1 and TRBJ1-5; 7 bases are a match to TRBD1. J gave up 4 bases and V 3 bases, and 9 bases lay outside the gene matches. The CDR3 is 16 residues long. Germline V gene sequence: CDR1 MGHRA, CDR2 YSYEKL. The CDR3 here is CASSHPTGRGNQPQHF. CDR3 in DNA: TGCGCCAGCAGCCACCCGACAGGGAGAGGGAATCAGCCCCAGCATTTT.

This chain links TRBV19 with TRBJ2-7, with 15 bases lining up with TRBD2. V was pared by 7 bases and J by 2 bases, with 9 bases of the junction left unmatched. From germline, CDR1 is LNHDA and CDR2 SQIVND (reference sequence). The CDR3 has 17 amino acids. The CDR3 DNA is TGTGCCAGTACCCCGGGACTAGCGGGAGGCCGGACCTACGAGCAGTACTTC. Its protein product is CASTPGLAGGRTYEQYF.

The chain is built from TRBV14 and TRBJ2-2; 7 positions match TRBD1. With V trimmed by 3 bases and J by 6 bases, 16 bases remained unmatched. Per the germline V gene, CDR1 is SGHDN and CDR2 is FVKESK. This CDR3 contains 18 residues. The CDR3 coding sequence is TGTGCCAGCAGCCACAGAACCGGGACAGACACCTGGTCCGGGGAGCTGTTTTTT. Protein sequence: CASSHRTGTDTWSGELFF.